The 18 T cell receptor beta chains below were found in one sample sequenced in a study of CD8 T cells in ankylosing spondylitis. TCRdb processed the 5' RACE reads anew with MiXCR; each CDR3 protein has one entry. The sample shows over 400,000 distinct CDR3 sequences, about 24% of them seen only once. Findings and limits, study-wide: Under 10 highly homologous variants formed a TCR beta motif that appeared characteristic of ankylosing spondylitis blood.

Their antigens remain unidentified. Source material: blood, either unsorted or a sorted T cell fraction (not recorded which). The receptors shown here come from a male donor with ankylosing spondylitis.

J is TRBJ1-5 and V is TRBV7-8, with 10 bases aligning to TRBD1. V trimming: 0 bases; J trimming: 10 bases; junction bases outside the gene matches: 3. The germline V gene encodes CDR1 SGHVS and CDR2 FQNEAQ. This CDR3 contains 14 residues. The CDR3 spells CASSLAGTGVPQHF. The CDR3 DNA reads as TGTGCCAGCAGCTTAGCTGGGACAGGGGTACCCCAGCATTTT. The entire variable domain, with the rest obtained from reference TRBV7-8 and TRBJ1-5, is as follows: GAGVSQSPRYKVAKRGQDVALRCDPISGHVSLFWYQQALGQGPEFLTYFQNEAQLDKSGLPSDRFFAERPEGSVSTLKIQRTQQEDSAVYLCASSLAGTGVPQHFGDGTRLSIL.

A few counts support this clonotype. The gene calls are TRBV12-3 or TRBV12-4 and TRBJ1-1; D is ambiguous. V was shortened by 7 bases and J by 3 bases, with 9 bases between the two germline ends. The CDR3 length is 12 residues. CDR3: CASTPSHTEAFF. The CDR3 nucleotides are TGTGCCAGCACCCCGTCCCACACTGAAGCTTTCTTT.

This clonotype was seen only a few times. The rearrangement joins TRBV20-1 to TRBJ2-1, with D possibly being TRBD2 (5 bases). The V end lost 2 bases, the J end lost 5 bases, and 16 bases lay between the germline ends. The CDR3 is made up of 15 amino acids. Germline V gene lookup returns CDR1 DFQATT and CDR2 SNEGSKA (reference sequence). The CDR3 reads CSARIGLAKDNEQFF. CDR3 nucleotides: TGCAGTGCTAGAATTGGCCTAGCTAAAGACAATGAGCAGTTCTTC.

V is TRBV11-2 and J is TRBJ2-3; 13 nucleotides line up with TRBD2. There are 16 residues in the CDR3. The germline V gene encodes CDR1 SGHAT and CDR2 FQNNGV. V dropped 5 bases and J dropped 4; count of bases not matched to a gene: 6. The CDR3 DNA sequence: TGTGCCAGCAGCCTACGGACTAGCGGGAGCGCAGATACGCAGTATTTT. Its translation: CASSLRTSGSADTQYF.

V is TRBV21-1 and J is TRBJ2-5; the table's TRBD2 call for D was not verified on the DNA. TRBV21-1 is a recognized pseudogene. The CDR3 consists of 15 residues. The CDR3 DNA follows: TGTGCCAGCAGCCAAAGTTCCCTAGCGGAAGTCACCCAGTACTTC. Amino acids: CASSQSSLAEVTQYF.

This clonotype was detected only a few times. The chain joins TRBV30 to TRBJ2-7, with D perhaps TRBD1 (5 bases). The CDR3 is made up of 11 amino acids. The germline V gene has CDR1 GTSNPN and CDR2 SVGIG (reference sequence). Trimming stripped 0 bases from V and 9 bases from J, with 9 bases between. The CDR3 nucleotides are TGTGCCTGGAGTGTGACAGCTTGGCAGTACTTC. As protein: CAWSVTAWQYF.

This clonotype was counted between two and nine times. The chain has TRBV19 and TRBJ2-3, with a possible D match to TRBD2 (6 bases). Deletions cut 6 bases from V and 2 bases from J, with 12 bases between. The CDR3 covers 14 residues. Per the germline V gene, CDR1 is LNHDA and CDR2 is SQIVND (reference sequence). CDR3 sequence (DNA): TGTGCCAGTAGAACGACTAGTCCCACAGATACGCAGTATTTT. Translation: CASRTTSPTDTQYF. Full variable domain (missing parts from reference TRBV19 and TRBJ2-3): DGGITQSPKYLFRKEGQNVTLSCEQNLNHDAMYWYRQDPGQGLRLIYYSQIVNDFQKGDIAEGYSVSREKKESFPLTVTSAQKNPTAFYLCASRTTSPTDTQYFGPGTRLTVL.

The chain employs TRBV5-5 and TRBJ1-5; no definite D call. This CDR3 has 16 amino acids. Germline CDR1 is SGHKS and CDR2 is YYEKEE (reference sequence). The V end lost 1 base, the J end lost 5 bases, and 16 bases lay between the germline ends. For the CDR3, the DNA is TGTGCCAGCAGCTTGTTTGTCAGTCATTCTGATCAGCCCCAGCATTTT. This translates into CASSLFVSHSDQPQHF.

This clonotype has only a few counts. The CDR3 protein is CASSDIGTLPGDEQFF. CDR3 in DNA: TGTGCCAGCAGTGATATTGGGACCCTCCCAGGGGATGAGCAGTTCTTC. This chain uses TRBV2 with TRBJ2-1, with D maybe TRBD1 (6 bases). The germline V gene has CDR1 SNHLY and CDR2 FYNNEI. The CDR3 is 16 residues long. V was pared by 3 bases and J by 8 bases, with 20 bases between.

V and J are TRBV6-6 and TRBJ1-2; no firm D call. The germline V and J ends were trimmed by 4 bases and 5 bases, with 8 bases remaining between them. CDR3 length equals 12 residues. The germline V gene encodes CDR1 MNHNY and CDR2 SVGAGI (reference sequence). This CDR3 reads CASSSQRYGYTF. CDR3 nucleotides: TGTGCCAGCAGTTCGCAAAGATATGGCTACACCTTC.

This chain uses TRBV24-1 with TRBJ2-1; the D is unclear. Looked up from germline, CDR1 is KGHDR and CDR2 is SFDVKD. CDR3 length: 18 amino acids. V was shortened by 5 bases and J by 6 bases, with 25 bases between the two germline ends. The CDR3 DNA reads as TGTGCCACCAGTGGAATCCCTAAGGACCTCACTTTCGGCAATGAGCAGTTCTTC. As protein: CATSGIPKDLTFGNEQFF.

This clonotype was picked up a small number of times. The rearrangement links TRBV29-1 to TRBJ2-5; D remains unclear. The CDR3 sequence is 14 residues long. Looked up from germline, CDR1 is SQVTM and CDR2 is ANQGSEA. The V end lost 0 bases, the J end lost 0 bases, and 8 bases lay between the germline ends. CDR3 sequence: CSVEDLTYQETQYF. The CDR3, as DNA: TGCAGCGTTGAAGATCTAACGTACCAAGAGACCCAGTACTTC.

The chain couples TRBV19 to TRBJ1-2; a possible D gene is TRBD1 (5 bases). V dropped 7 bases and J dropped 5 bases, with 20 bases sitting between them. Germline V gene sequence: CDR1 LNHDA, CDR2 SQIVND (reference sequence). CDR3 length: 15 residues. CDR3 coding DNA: TGTGCCAGTACCCCGGGACCTCGATTGGCATATGGCTACACCTTC. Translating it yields CASTPGPRLAYGYTF.

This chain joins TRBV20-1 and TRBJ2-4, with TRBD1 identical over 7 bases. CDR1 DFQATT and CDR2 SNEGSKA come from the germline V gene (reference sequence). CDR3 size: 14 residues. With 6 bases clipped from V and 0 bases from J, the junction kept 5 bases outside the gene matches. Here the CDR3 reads CSATGQLAKNIQYF. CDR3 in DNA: TGCAGTGCCACGGGACAGTTAGCCAAAAACATTCAGTACTTC.

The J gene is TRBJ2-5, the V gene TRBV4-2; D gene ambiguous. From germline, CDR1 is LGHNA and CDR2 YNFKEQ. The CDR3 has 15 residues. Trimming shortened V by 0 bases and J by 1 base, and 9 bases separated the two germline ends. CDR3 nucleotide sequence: TGTGCCAGCAGCCAAGAACCCGCGGCCCAAGAGACCCAGTACTTC. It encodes CASSQEPAAQETQYF.

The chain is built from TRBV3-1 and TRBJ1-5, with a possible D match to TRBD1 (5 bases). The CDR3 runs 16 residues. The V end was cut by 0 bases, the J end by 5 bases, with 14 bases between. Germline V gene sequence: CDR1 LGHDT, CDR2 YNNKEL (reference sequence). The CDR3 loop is CASSQDPGGLHQPQHF. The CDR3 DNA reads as TGTGCCAGCAGCCAAGATCCCGGGGGACTACATCAGCCCCAGCATTTT. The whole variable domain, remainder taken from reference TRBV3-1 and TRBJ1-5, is DTAVSQTPKYLVTQMGNDKSIKCEQNLGHDTMYWYKQDSKKFLKIMFSYNNKELIINETVPNRFSPKSPDKAHLNLHINSLELGDSAVYFCASSQDPGGLHQPQHFGDGTRLSIL.

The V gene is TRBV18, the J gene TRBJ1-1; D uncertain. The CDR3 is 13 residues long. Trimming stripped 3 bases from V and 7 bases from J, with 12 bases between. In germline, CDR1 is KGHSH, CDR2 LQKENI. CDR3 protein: CASSPRREGEAFF. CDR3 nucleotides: TGTGCCAGCTCACCGCGGAGGGAGGGTGAAGCTTTCTTT.

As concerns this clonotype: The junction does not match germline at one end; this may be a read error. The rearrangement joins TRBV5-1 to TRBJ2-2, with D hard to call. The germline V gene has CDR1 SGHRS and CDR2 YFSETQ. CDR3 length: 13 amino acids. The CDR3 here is CASGLESTGELFF. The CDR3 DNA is TGCGCCAGCGGCTTAGAGTCCACCGGGGAGCTGTTTTTT.